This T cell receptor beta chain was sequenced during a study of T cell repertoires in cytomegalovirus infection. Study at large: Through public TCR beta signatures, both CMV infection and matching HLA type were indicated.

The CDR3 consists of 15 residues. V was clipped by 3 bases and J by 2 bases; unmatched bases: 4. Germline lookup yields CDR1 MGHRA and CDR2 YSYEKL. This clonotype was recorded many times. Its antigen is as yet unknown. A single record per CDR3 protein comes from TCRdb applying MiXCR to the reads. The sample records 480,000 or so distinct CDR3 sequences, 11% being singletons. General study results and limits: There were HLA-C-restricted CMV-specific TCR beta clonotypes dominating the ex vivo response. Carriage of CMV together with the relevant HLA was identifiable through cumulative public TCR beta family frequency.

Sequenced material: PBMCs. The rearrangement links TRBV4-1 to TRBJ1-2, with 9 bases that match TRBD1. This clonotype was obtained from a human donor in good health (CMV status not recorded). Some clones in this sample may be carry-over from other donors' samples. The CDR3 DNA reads TGCGCCAGCAGCCAGGACAGGGGACCAAACTATGGCTACACCTTC. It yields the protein CASSQDRGPNYGYTF.